This TCR beta chain was profiled in a study of blood T cell repertoires in COVID-19. Looking at the study overall: Specimens from acute and convalescent COVID-19 originated in the United States, Italy and Spain. Sources were T cells, B-cell-depleted T cells, or PBMCs; the material itself was cDNA or gDNA.

The germline gives CDR1 KGHDR, CDR2 SFDVKD. Trimming removed 5 bases at V and 4 bases at J, with 10 bases between. This CDR3 spans 14 amino acids. Everyone who took part was roughly 18 to 90 years old, and they came from 20 to 25 US areas. Clinical histories supplied by participants themselves formed the basis of cohort assignment. Assay: immunoSEQ multiplex PCR; the TCRdb copy retains only in-frame clones and omits some. Of roughly 320,000 clones in the sample, 90% to 95% are singletons; the top ten hold around 4.2%. This chain uses TRBV24-1 with TRBJ2-2; D might be TRBD2 (6 bases). The receptor comes from a woman younger than 45 who had been exposed to COVID-19. The sample was PBMCs or T cells enriched from blood (not recorded which). CDR3 nucleotide sequence: TGTGCCACCAGTGTGGGACTTCCCACCGGGGAGCTGTTTTTT. It translates to CATSVGLPTGELFF.